The sequence of this TCR beta chain was determined in a study of regulatory T cells in long-lasting Graves disease. Study findings and constraints: Investigators studied peripheral blood only, not thyroid tissue. Patients with persistent disease shared around 2,700 public clonotypes, outpacing the approximately 920 shared by new patients. TRBV28 was favored in persistent disease, as were TRBJ1-2 and TRBJ2-5.

With iRepertoire HTBI primers and Arm-PCR of CDR3 regions, TCR beta libraries were built. TCRdb re-called the multiplex PCR reads with MiXCR, one entry per CDR3 protein. Altogether more than 350,000 distinct CDR3 sequences are present, under 25% being singletons, with the ten largest covering over 11%. Details on this clonotype: Its antigen remains unknown.

Germline values: CDR1 LGHNT, CDR2 FRNRAP. The V and J ends lost 0 bases and 7 bases respectively, with 16 bases between them. CDR3 length equals 15 residues. This sample's time point: persistent/refractory GD, antithyroid drugs over 5 years with positive TRAb. Isolated PBMC RNA provided the starting material for the TCR library. This sample comprised peripheral blood mononuclear cells (PBMCs), obtained when the disease was refractory, from a patient treated with antithyroid drugs. The chain recombines TRBV12-5 with TRBJ2-7; the D gene is possibly TRBD2 (6 bases). The TCR comes from a female donor with Graves disease. CDR3 in amino acids: CASGLVLHGRGEQYF. The CDR3 bases are TGTGCTAGTGGTTTGGTACTCCACGGGCGGGGTGAGCAGTACTTC. The whole variable domain, remainder taken from reference TRBV12-5 and TRBJ2-7, is DARVTQTPRHKVTEMGQEVTMRCQPILGHNTVFWYRQTMMQGLELLAYFRNRAPLDDSGMPKDRFSAEMPDATLATLKIQPSEPRDSAVYFCASGLVLHGRGEQYFGPGTRLTVT.